Below, 5 T cell receptor beta chains from the same sample are listed, as sequenced in a study of T-cell memory formation after mild COVID-19. Using its own MiXCR run on the 5' RACE reads, TCRdb lists one record per CDR3 protein. In the table there are about 130,000 distinct CDR3 sequences, about 5.9% of which are singletons. Sequencing was carried out using PBMCs or a T cell subset sorted from them (not recorded which). The receptors derive from an adult woman who had mild COVID-19 (a few samples of this study predate the infection). Cell type and time point are not known.

This clonotype came up many times. J is TRBJ2-1 and V is TRBV9; the D is unclear. The germline V gene encodes CDR1 SGDLS and CDR2 YYNGEE. The CDR3 runs 13 residues. V lost 0 bases and J lost 6, with 7 bases in between. Written as DNA, the CDR3 is TGTGCCAGCAGCGTAGTGACCGGCAATGAGCAGTTCTTC. Amino acids: CASSVVTGNEQFF.

The chain recombines TRBV5-1 with TRBJ2-1; TRBD1 aligns across 7 bases. This CDR3 has 15 residues. With 4 bases clipped from V and 9 bases from J, the junction kept 13 bases outside the gene matches. The V gene's germline CDR1 is SGHRS and CDR2 YFSETQ. CDR3 nucleotides: TGCGCCAGCAGCCCCGGGACAGCACCTCTAATTGAGCAGTTCTTC. This codes for CASSPGTAPLIEQFF.

This clonotype has only a few counts. The chain employs TRBV6-5 and TRBJ1-1; 7 nucleotides agree with TRBD1. The CDR3 totals 12 residues. Germline V gene lookup returns CDR1 MNHEY and CDR2 SVGAGI. J was trimmed by 11 bases and V by 6 bases; bases with no gene match: 9. As DNA, the CDR3 is TGTGCCAGCAGCCCGCCGACAGGGAACGCTTTCTTT. This codes for CASSPPTGNAFF.

This clonotype was counted at least ten times. The V gene is TRBV5-1, the J gene TRBJ2-5; D not certain. Trimming took 3 bases from V and 5 from J, leaving 8 bases between them. Per the germline V gene, CDR1 is SGHRS and CDR2 is YFSETQ. This CDR3 has 12 amino acids. CDR3 DNA: TGCGCCAGCAGCTGGGAAGGGGAGACCCAGTACTTC. It encodes CASSWEGETQYF.

V usage is TRBV7-2 and J usage is TRBJ2-3, with 10 bases matching TRBD2. This CDR3 comprises 16 residues. Per germline, CDR1 SGHTA and CDR2 FQGNSA. The V gene end was trimmed by 1 base and the J gene end by 6 bases; junction bases not matched to a gene: 7. CDR3 loop: CASSLEATSGTDTQYF. The CDR3 DNA is TGTGCCAGCAGCTTAGAGGCTACTAGCGGGACCGATACGCAGTATTTT.